This T cell receptor beta chain comes out of a study of T-cell memory formation after mild COVID-19. J gave up 7 bases and V 7 bases, and 7 bases lay outside the gene matches. CDR3 length: 14 residues. Germline V CDR1 and CDR2: MNHEY, SVGEGT. One entry per CDR3 protein results from TCRdb running MiXCR on the 5' RACE reads. This sample has about 190,000 distinct CDR3 sequences, with around 18% found just once. This sequence joins TRBV6-2 or TRBV6-3 and TRBJ2-1; 10 nucleotides agree with TRBD2. The sequence was collected from an adult woman who had mild COVID-19 (a few samples of this study predate the infection). Cell type and time point are not known. The sequenced material came from PBMCs or a T cell subset sorted from them (not recorded which). This CDR3 reads CASMGSGRRNEQFF. The CDR3, as DNA: TGTGCCAGCATGGGTAGCGGGAGGAGGAATGAGCAGTTCTTC.